This is a list of T cell receptor beta chains from one sample in a study of blood T cell repertoires in COVID-19. Only in-frame clones appear in the TCRdb table, and some are missing; sequencing was by immunoSEQ multiplex PCR. Among about 200,000 clones listed, 75% to 85% were seen once. Sequencing was done on a sample of peripheral blood. These TCRs come from an elderly woman with COVID-19, enrolled during active disease. Each CDR3 is given with its conserved first and last residue. The order of the fields is V gene, D gene, J gene, clone size, CDR3 DNA, CDR3 protein. A D gene is named only where the DNA matches it firmly. Not every row has a clone size; where given, it reads once, few, many or a size class.

V: TRBV5-4; D: .; J: TRBJ2-2; size: .; DNA: TGTGCCAACAGCGTGGCTCTGAACACCGGGGAGCTGTTTTTT; CDR3: CANSVALNTGELFF
V: TRBV5-4; D: .; J: TRBJ2-1; size: .; DNA: TGTGCCGCGGGGAGCTCCTACAATGAGCAGTTCTTC; CDR3: CAAGSSYNEQFF
V: TRBV25-1; D: .; J: TRBJ2-5; size: few; DNA: TGTGCCAGCAGTGAATTAAGCGGTCTCGAGACCCAGTACTTC; CDR3: CASSELSGLETQYF
V: TRBV28; D: TRBD2; J: TRBJ2-3; size: .; DNA: TGTGCCAGCAGTTTTATGAGGTCTAGCGGGACTAGCACAGATACGCAGTATTTT; CDR3: CASSFMRSSGTSTDTQYF
V: TRBV18; D: .; J: TRBJ1-6; size: .; DNA: TGTGCCAGCTCCCCGGACTCAACATATTCACCCCTCCACTTT; CDR3: CASSPDSTYSPLHF
V: TRBV7-9; D: .; J: TRBJ1-1; size: few; DNA: TGTGCCAGCAGCTTCGACAGATCGAACACTGAAGCTTTCTTT; CDR3: CASSFDRSNTEAFF
V: TRBV5-1; D: .; J: TRBJ1-1; size: .; DNA: TGCGCCAGCAGCGCGCTGGACACTGAAGCTTTCTTT; CDR3: CASSALDTEAFF
V: TRBV7-2; D: .; J: TRBJ2-1; size: .; DNA: TGTGCCAGCAGCGAGGGGACTTACAATGAGCAGTTCTTC; CDR3: CASSEGTYNEQFF
V: TRBV2; D: TRBD2; J: TRBJ2-3; size: .; DNA: TGTGCCAGCATCCCCGGGGGGGGCACAGATACGCAGTATTTT; CDR3: CASIPGGGTDTQYF
V: TRBV28; D: .; J: TRBJ2-7; size: .; DNA: TGTGCCAGCAGTTGGACAGCCTACGAGCAGTACTTC; CDR3: CASSWTAYEQYF
V: TRBV19; D: .; J: TRBJ1-2; size: .; DNA: TGTGCCAGTAGTATGGATACGGAGTATGGCTACACCTTC; CDR3: CASSMDTEYGYTF
V: TRBV7-9; D: TRBD1; J: TRBJ2-2; size: .; DNA: TGTGCCAGCAAGACAGGGACAGGGGAGAGAGGGACCGGGGAGCTGTTTTTT; CDR3: CASKTGTGERGTGELFF
V: TRBV7-2; D: .; J: TRBJ2-1; size: .; DNA: TGTGCCAGCAGCCCCGACGGGAACACCTACAATGAGCAGTTCTTC; CDR3: CASSPDGNTYNEQFF
V: TRBV5-1; D: .; J: TRBJ2-4; size: .; DNA: TGCGCCAGCAGCTTTACTCCAGGTCTAGCCAAAAACATTCAGTACTTC; CDR3: CASSFTPGLAKNIQYF
V: TRBV12-5; D: TRBD1; J: TRBJ1-1; size: .; DNA: TGTGCTAGTGGCCCGGGACAGTGGAACACTGAAGCTTTCTTT; CDR3: CASGPGQWNTEAFF
V: TRBV7-3; D: .; J: TRBJ1-1; size: .; DNA: TGTGCCAGCAGCCTATTCCAGGGCACTGAAGCTTTCTTT; CDR3: CASSLFQGTEAFF
V: TRBV7-2; D: .; J: TRBJ1-2; size: .; DNA: TGTGCCAGCAGTATACTAACAGGCCAGGGCTACACCTTC; CDR3: CASSILTGQGYTF
V: TRBV18; D: TRBD2; J: TRBJ2-1; size: .; DNA: TGTGCCAGCTCACCGGCGGGGGGCAATGAGCAGTTCTTC; CDR3: CASSPAGGNEQFF
V: TRBV3-1/TRBV3-2; D: .; J: TRBJ2-5; size: .; DNA: TGTGCCAGCAGCCAAAGGGGGGGCCACGAGACCCAGTACTTC; CDR3: CASSQRGGHETQYF
V: TRBV19; D: .; J: TRBJ1-5; size: .; DNA: TGTGCCAGCAGTCAAACAGGCGGCGGGGGGCCCCAGCATTTT; CDR3: CASSQTGGGGPQHF
V: TRBV12-3/TRBV12-4; D: .; J: TRBJ2-7; size: .; DNA: TGTGCCAGCAGTTTAGGTACGGGCGAGCAGTACTTC; CDR3: CASSLGTGEQYF
V: TRBV3-1/TRBV3-2; D: TRBD1; J: TRBJ1-2; size: .; DNA: TGTGCCAGCAGCCAAGAAGACAGGGGCAGAGGCTACACCTTC; CDR3: CASSQEDRGRGYTF
V: TRBV6-1; D: TRBD2; J: TRBJ2-3; size: once; DNA: TGTGCCAGCAGTGAATCTTGGCGGGAGCGGGATACGCAGTATTTT; CDR3: CASSESWRERDTQYF
V: TRBV28; D: .; J: TRBJ2-1; size: .; DNA: TGTGCCAGCAGCCCCAGGAATGAGCAGTTCTTC; CDR3: CASSPRNEQFF
V: TRBV29-1; D: TRBD1; J: TRBJ1-4; size: .; DNA: TGCAGCGTTGCAGCGAGGGGGCAGGAAAAACTGTTTTTT; CDR3: CSVAARGQEKLFF
V: TRBV4-1; D: .; J: TRBJ1-5; size: .; DNA: TGCGCCAGCAGCCGAGATAGGGGGTTCAATCAGCCCCAGCATTTT; CDR3: CASSRDRGFNQPQHF
V: TRBV15; D: TRBD2; J: TRBJ2-5; size: .; DNA: TGTGCCACCAGCAGCATGCAGTCGGGGGGGAATACCCAGTACTTC; CDR3: CATSSMQSGGNTQYF
V: TRBV5-1; D: .; J: TRBJ2-7; size: .; DNA: TGCGCCAGCAGCCCGAACCCAGCGGAGTCCTACGAGCAGTACTTC; CDR3: CASSPNPAESYEQYF
V: TRBV29-1; D: TRBD1; J: TRBJ1-1; size: .; DNA: TGCAGCGTTGGGACAGGCCTGAACACTGAAGCTTTCTTT; CDR3: CSVGTGLNTEAFF
V: TRBV19; D: TRBD2; J: TRBJ2-2; size: .; DNA: TGTGCCAGTAGTACCCCGGGACTAGCGGGAGTCACCGGGGAGCTGTTTTTT; CDR3: CASSTPGLAGVTGELFF
V: TRBV18; D: .; J: TRBJ2-3; size: .; DNA: TGTGCCAGCTCACCCCACCGGGGAACCACAGATACGCAGTATTTT; CDR3: CASSPHRGTTDTQYF
V: TRBV19; D: .; J: TRBJ1-3; size: many; DNA: TGTGCCAGCAAACGACAGTTCTTCTCTGGAAACACCATATATTTT; CDR3: CASKRQFFSGNTIYF
V: TRBV13; D: TRBD1; J: TRBJ1-2; size: .; DNA: TGTGCCAGCAGCTCCGACAGGGGGATAAATGGCTACACCTTC; CDR3: CASSSDRGINGYTF
V: TRBV27; D: TRBD1; J: TRBJ2-3; size: few; DNA: TGTGCCAGCAGTTTAAGTTACCGGGACAGAGATACGCAGTATTTT; CDR3: CASSLSYRDRDTQYF
V: TRBV19; D: TRBD1; J: TRBJ1-4; size: once; DNA: TGTGCCAGTAGGAAAGGACAGGGGCTGCATGAAAAACTGTTTTTT; CDR3: CASRKGQGLHEKLFF
V: TRBV18; D: TRBD1; J: TRBJ1-2; size: .; DNA: TGTGCCAGCTCACCTAGGGGGACAGGGGACGGAGGCTACACCTTC; CDR3: CASSPRGTGDGGYTF
V: TRBV9; D: .; J: TRBJ1-5; size: few; DNA: TGTGCCAGCAGCGCCCACAGTAATCAGCCCCAGCATTTT; CDR3: CASSAHSNQPQHF
V: TRBV6-4; D: .; J: TRBJ2-1; size: .; DNA: TGTGCCACCTCACGGGGGTCCTACAATGAGCAGTTCTTC; CDR3: CATSRGSYNEQFF
V: TRBV13; D: TRBD1; J: TRBJ2-7; size: once; DNA: TGTGCCAGCAGCGACAGGGGGTGGCAGTACTTC; CDR3: CASSDRGWQYF
V: TRBV7-9; D: .; J: TRBJ1-4; size: .; DNA: TGTGCCAGCAGGTTGGGTAGTACGGAAAAACTGTTTTTT; CDR3: CASRLGSTEKLFF